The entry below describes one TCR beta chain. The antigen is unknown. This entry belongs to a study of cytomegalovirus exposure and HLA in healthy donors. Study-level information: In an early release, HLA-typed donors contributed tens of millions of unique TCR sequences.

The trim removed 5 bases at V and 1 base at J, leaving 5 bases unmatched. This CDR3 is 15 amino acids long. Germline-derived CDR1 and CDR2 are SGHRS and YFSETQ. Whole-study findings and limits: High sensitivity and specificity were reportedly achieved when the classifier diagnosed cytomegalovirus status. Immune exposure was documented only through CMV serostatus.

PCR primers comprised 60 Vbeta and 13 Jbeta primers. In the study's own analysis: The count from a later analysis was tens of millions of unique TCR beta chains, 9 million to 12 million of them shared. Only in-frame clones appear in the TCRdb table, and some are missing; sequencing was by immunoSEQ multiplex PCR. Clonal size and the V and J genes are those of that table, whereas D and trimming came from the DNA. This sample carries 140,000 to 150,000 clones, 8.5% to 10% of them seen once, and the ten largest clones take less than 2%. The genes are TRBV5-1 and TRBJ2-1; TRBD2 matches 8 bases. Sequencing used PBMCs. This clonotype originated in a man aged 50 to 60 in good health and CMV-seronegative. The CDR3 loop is CASRGSGASYNEQFF. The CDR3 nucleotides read TGCGCCAGCAGAGGTAGCGGGGCATCCTACAATGAGCAGTTCTTC.